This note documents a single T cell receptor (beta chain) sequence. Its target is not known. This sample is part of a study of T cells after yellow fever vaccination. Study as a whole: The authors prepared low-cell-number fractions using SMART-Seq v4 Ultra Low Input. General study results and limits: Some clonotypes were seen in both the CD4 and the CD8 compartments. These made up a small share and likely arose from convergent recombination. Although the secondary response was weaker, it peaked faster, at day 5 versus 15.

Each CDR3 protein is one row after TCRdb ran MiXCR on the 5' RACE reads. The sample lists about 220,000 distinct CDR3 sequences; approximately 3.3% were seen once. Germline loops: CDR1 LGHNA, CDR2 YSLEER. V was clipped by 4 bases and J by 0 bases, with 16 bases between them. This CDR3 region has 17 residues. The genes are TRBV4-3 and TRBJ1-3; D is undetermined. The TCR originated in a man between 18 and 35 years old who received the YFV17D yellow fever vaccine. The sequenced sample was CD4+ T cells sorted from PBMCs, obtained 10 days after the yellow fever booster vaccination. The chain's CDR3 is CASSREGSGHSGNTIYF. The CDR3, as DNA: TGCGCCAGCAGCCGAGAGGGTTCAGGTCACTCTGGAAACACCATATATTTT.